Listed here are 16 T cell receptor beta chains from one sample, sequenced in a study of regulatory T cells in long-lasting Graves disease. Construction of the TCR beta libraries employed iRepertoire HTBI primers in conjunction with Arm-PCR of CDR3 regions. TCRdb independently ran MiXCR on the multiplex PCR reads; one entry per CDR3 protein. The sample carries roughly 530,000 distinct CDR3 sequences, about 16% recorded once. Time point specified: newly diagnosed GD, antithyroid drugs for less than 3 months. RNA extracted from PBMCs served as the sequencing template. These records were also assigned to another study, of T cells in Graves' hyperthyroidism and ophthalmopathy.

Specimen: peripheral blood mononuclear cells (PBMCs), collected at new diagnosis, from a patient treated with antithyroid drugs. The origin of the receptors is a woman aged 35 to 59 with Graves disease.

At least ten counts were recorded for this clonotype. The chain is built from TRBV2 and TRBJ2-7, with D hard to call. CDR3 length: 12 amino acids. Trimming took off 5 bases at V and 6 bases at J, with 11 bases between the two ends. Germline-derived CDR1 and CDR2 are SNHLY and FYNNEI. The CDR3 loop is CASSFAPSEQYF. For the CDR3, the DNA is TGTGCCAGCAGTTTTGCGCCGAGCGAGCAGTACTTC.

This clonotype occurred a few times. The chain uses TRBV6-9 and TRBJ2-3; D is perhaps TRBD2 (6 bases). CDR1 and CDR2 (germline): MNHGY, SVAAGI. CDR3 length: 18 amino acids. Trimming took off 3 bases at V and 0 bases at J, with 19 bases between the two ends. For the CDR3, the DNA is TGTGCCAGCAGTTACGGGGGTGGGGGGACCATCAGCACAGATACGCAGTATTTT. It is translated as CASSYGGGGTISTDTQYF.

The sample holds a few counts of this clonotype. The J gene is TRBJ2-7, the V gene TRBV15, with 9 bases matching TRBD1. Trimming took 0 bases from V and 5 from J; bases not matched to a gene: 8. Germline V gene lookup returns CDR1 LNHNV and CDR2 YYDKDF (reference sequence). This CDR3 comprises 16 residues. CDR3 sequence reads: CATSRDSGTGTNEQYF. The DNA for the CDR3 is TGTGCCACCAGCAGAGATTCCGGGACAGGGACGAACGAGCAGTACTTC.

The V gene is TRBV6-1, the J gene TRBJ2-2, with D maybe TRBD1 (5 bases). V lost 9 bases and J 1 base, leaving 9 bases between the germline ends. The CDR3 consists of 13 residues. Germline CDR1 is MNHNS and CDR2 is SASEGT. CDR3 sequence (DNA): TGTGCCAGTTTCGGACAGAACACCGGGGAGCTGTTTTTT. Translation: CASFGQNTGELFF.

In this sample, this clonotype turned up many times. J is TRBJ1-2 and V is TRBV12-3 or TRBV12-4, with 7 bases identical to TRBD1. The CDR3 covers 14 residues. V gave up 5 bases and J gave up 8 bases; unmatched junction bases: 11. The CDR3 DNA reads as TGTGCCAGCAGTCATGGGACAGTCGGGTGGGGCTACACCTTC. Amino acids: CASSHGTVGWGYTF.

Ten or more counts support this clonotype. This rearrangement joins TRBV3-1 to TRBJ1-1, with no clear D. The germline CDR1 and CDR2 sequences are LGHDT and YNNKEL (reference sequence). The CDR3 is made up of 12 amino acids. The germline V and J ends were trimmed by 1 base and 8 bases, with 8 bases remaining between them. CDR3: CASSQAKSEAFF. The CDR3 nucleotides read TGTGCCAGCAGCCAAGCGAAGTCAGAAGCTTTCTTT.

This clonotype appeared a few times. The J gene is TRBJ2-7, the V gene TRBV5-4; 8 bases agree with TRBD1. V shed 4 bases and J 11 bases; nucleotides not matched to a gene: 8. Germline CDR1 and CDR2: SGHNT and YYREEE (reference sequence). The CDR3 loop spans 12 amino acids. CDR3 in amino acids: CASSTGQGREYF. CDR3 bases: TGTGCCAGCAGCACCGGACAGGGAAGAGAGTACTTC.

This clonotype was seen repeatedly, ten times or more. CDR3 sequence reads: CSARDIRVDQPQHF. CDR3 nucleotide sequence: TGCAGTGCTAGAGATATCAGGGTCGATCAGCCCCAGCATTTT. The chain combines TRBV20-1 with TRBJ1-5; D might be TRBD1 (5 bases). The CDR3 runs 14 residues. Germline V CDR1 and CDR2: DFQATT, SNEGSKA (reference sequence). The V end was cut by 0 bases, the J end by 5 bases, with 11 bases between.

The rearrangement links TRBV5-5 to TRBJ2-7, with TRBD1 matching 7 bases. The CDR3 is made up of 15 amino acids. Germline V gives CDR1 SGHKS, CDR2 YYEKEE (reference sequence). V was pared by 4 bases and J by 9 bases, with 16 bases of the junction left unmatched. CDR3: CASSLPTGKLEVQYF. As DNA, the CDR3 is TGTGCCAGCAGCCTGCCGACAGGGAAGTTAGAGGTGCAGTACTTC.

Many counts were recorded for this clonotype. The rearrangement uses TRBV2 and TRBJ1-6; TRBD1 agrees at 9 bases. J was trimmed by 6 bases and V by 6 bases; bases with no gene match: 6. Germline V gene data show CDR1 as SNHLY and CDR2 as FYNNEI. The CDR3 is 15 amino acids. CDR3 sequence: CASRAGQGINSPLHF. The CDR3 DNA is TGTGCCAGCAGGGCGGGACAGGGAATTAATTCACCCCTCCACTTT.

This clonotype was recorded many times. The rearrangement links TRBV7-9 to TRBJ2-1, with 7 bases that match TRBD2. Per the germline V gene, CDR1 is SEHNR and CDR2 is FQNEAQ (reference sequence). The length of the CDR3 is 16 residues. The ends lost 3 bases at V and 2 bases at J; junction bases unmatched: 7. DNA for the CDR3: TGTGCCAGCAGCTTTCCCACTAGCGTTGCCTACAATGAGCAGTTCTTC. Encoded protein: CASSFPTSVAYNEQFF.

The chain carries TRBV10-3 and TRBJ2-7, with D hard to call. Germline CDR1 is ENHRY and CDR2 is SYGVKD. The V end was cut by 0 bases, the J end by 7 bases, with 4 bases between. There are 11 residues in the CDR3. In DNA form, the CDR3 reads TGTGCCATCAGTGAGTCGGAAGAGCAGTACTTC. The encoded protein is CAISESEEQYF.

Ten or more counts support this clonotype. V gene TRBV11-2 combines with J gene TRBJ2-7; perhaps TRBD1 as D (5 bases). Trimming pared 1 base from V and 6 bases from J, leaving 16 bases between. CDR1 and CDR2 from the germline V gene are SGHAT and FQNNGV. The CDR3 runs 15 residues. The CDR3: CASSLVAGRGFEQYF. The DNA of the CDR3 is TGTGCCAGCAGCTTAGTCGCAGGGCGAGGTTTCGAGCAGTACTTC. The variable domain in full, with the rest retrieved from reference TRBV11-2 and TRBJ2-7, is EAGVAQSPRYKIIEKRQSVAFWCNPISGHATLYWYQQILGQGPKLLIQFQNNGVVDDSQLPKDRFSAERLKGVDSTLKIQPAKLEDSAVYLCASSLVAGRGFEQYFGPGTRLTVT.

The chain carries TRBV13 and TRBJ2-7; D gene unclear. The CDR3 totals 14 residues. V was pared by 3 bases and J by 3 bases, with 12 bases between. Germline CDR1 and CDR2: PRHDT and FYEKMQ (reference sequence). The CDR3 DNA is TGTGCCAGCAGCTTTAAACAGAAACACTACGAGCAGTACTTC. This sequence encodes CASSFKQKHYEQYF.

The chain carries TRBV5-1 and TRBJ1-3; D call uncertain. V was clipped by 0 bases and J by 5 bases, with 18 bases between them. The CDR3 has 17 residues. From germline, CDR1 is SGHRS and CDR2 YFSETQ. The CDR3 nucleotides read TGCGCCAGCAGCTTGGCCCCCCCCGGAGCAGGAAGAAACACCATATATTTT. It yields the protein CASSLAPPGAGRNTIYF.

This clonotype appeared a few times. This sequence joins TRBV12-3 or TRBV12-4 and TRBJ2-7, with TRBD1 identical over 7 bases. The CDR3 has 11 residues. V trimming: 6 bases; J trimming: 6 bases; junction bases outside the gene matches: 2. The DNA of the CDR3 is TGTGCCAGCAGACAGGGGAGCGAGCAGTACTTC. As protein: CASRQGSEQYF.